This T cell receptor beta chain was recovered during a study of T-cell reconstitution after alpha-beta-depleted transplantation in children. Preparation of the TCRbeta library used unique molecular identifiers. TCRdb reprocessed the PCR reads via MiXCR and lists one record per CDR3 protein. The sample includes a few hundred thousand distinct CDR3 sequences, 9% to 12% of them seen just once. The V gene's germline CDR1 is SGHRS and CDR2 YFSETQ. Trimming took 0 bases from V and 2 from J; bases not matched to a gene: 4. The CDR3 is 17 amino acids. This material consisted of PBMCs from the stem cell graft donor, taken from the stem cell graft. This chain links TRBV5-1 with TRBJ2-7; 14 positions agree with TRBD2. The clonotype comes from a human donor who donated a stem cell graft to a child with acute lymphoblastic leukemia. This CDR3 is CASSLGLAGGGTYEQYF. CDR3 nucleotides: TGCGCCAGCAGCTTGGGACTAGCGGGAGGGGGAACCTACGAGCAGTACTTC.